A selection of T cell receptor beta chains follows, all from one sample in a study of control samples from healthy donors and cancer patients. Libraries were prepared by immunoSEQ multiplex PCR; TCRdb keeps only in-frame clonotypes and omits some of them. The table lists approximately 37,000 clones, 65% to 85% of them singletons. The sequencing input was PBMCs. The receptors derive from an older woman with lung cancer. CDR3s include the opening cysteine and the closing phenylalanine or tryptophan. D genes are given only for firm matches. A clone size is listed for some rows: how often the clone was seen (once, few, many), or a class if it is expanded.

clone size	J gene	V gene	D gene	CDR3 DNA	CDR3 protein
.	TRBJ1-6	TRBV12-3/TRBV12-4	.	TGTGCCAGCAGTTACCAGCCCAATTCACCCCTCCACTTT	CASSYQPNSPLHF
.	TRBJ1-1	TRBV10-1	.	TGCGCCAGCAGTGACGGACTGAACACTGAAGCTTTCTTT	CASSDGLNTEAFF
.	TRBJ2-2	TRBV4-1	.	TGCGCCAGCAGATTCGGCACCGGGGAGCTGTTTTTT	CASRFGTGELFF
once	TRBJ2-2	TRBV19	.	TGTGCCGTCAGATGGTCCGGGGAGCTGTTTTTT	CAVRWSGELFF
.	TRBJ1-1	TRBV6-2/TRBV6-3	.	TGTGCCAGCAGTCTGGGTGAGGTAACTTTCTTT	CASSLGEVTFF
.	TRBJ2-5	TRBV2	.	TGTGCCAGCAGCCCCTCCACAGATCCACAAGAGACCCAGTACTTC	CASSPSTDPQETQYF
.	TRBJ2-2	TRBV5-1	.	TGCGCCAGCAGCTTGGAAACACGGACAGGGGAGCTGTTTTTT	CASSLETRTGELFF
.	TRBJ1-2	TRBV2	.	TGTGCCAGCAGTGAAGCACGAGGGTATGGCTACACCTTC	CASSEARGYGYTF
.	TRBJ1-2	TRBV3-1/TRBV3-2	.	TGTGCCAGCAGAGCAGGGACCAACTATGGCTACACCTTC	CASRAGTNYGYTF
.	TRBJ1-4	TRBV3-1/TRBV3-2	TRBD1	TGTGCCAGCAGCCCCCGGACAGGGGTTGAAAAACTGTTTTTT	CASSPRTGVEKLFF
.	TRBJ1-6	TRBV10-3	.	TGTGCCATCAGTGAGGGGGCAGACTATAATTCACCCCTCCACTTT	CAISEGADYNSPLHF
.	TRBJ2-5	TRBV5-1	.	TGCGCCAGCACCCTTCGTGAGGGAGAGGAGACCCAGTACTTC	CASTLREGEETQYF
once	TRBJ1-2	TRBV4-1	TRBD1	TGCGCCAGCAGCCAGGGAGGGGGCAGGTTTGGCTACACCTTC	CASSQGGGRFGYTF
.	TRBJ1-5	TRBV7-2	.	TGTGCCAGCAGCTTTATTTTTCAGGAGCCCCAGCATTTT	CASSFIFQEPQHF
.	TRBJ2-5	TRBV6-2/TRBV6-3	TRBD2	TGTGCCAGCAGTTCTGTAGCGGGGGAGCAAGAGACCCAGTACTTC	CASSSVAGEQETQYF
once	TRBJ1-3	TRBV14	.	TGTGCCAGCAGCCAAGATGTACCTGGAAACACCATATATTTT	CASSQDVPGNTIYF
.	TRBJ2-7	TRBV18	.	TGTGCCAGCTCCGATAGGATGAGGTTCTCCTACGAGCAGTACTTC	CASSDRMRFSYEQYF
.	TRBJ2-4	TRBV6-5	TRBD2	TGTGCCAGCAGTTCCATCAGAGCGGGGGGGAGAAACATTCAGTACTTC	CASSSIRAGGRNIQYF
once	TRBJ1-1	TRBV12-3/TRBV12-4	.	TGTGCCAGCAGTCCGACAGTGAACACTGAAGCTTTCTTT	CASSPTVNTEAFF
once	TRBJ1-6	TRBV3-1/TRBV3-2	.	TGTGCCAGCAGCCAAGGGGGAAATGTCCACTTT	CASSQGGNVHF
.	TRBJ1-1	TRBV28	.	TGTGCCAGTGTAGGACGGGTTAGGACTGAAGCTTTCTTT	CASVGRVRTEAFF
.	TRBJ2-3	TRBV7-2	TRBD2	TGTGCCAGCAGCTTAGCGACTAGCGGGACCACAGATACGCAGTATTTT	CASSLATSGTTDTQYF
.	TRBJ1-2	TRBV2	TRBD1	TGTGCCAGCAGTCGGGACAGGGTAGACTATGGCTACACCTTC	CASSRDRVDYGYTF
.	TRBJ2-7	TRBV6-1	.	TGTGCCAGCAGTGACCGTTCCTACGAGCAGTACTTC	CASSDRSYEQYF
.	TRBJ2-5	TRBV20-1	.	TGCAGTGCTCAGACGGAAGAGACCCAGTACTTC	CSAQTEETQYF
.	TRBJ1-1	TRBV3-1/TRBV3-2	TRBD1	TGTGCCAGCAGCCAAGATGACAGGGGGCCCACTGAAGCTTTCTTT	CASSQDDRGPTEAFF
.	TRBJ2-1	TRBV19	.	TGTGCCAGTAGTATTGGGGTTCGATATGAGCAGTTCTTC	CASSIGVRYEQFF
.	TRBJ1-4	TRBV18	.	TGTGCCAGCTCGCTGCAAGGGGGGGGCGATGAAAAACTGTTTTTT	CASSLQGGGDEKLFF
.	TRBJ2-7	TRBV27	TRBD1	TGTGCCAGCAGGTACCTGACAGGGTTGGGGAGCTACGAGCAGTACTTC	CASRYLTGLGSYEQYF
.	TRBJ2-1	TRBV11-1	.	TGTGCCAGCAGCTCGGGAAGGACTTCTTACAATGAGCAGTTCTTC	CASSSGRTSYNEQFF
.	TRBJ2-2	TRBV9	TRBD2	TGTGCCAGCAGTCTTGGGACTAGCGGGAACACCGGGGAGCTGTTTTTT	CASSLGTSGNTGELFF
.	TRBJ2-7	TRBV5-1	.	TGCGCCAGCAGCTTGCCCACCCCTATCTACGAGCAGTACTTC	CASSLPTPIYEQYF
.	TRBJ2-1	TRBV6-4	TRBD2	TGTGCCAGCAGTGATGGGGAGGGAGCCCATGAGCAGTTCTTC	CASSDGEGAHEQFF
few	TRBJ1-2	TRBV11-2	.	TGTGCCAGCAGCCCTTCGCGGGGCAACTATGGCTACACCTTC	CASSPSRGNYGYTF
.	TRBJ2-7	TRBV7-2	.	TGTGCCAGCAGCTTAATGTGGGGGTTATACGAGCAGTACTTC	CASSLMWGLYEQYF
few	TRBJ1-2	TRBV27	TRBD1	TGTGCCAGCAGTCCCTCACAGGGGAGAGGCTACACCTTC	CASSPSQGRGYTF
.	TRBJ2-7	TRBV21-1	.	TGTGCCAGCCAGTCGCGCCTAAGCTCCTACGAGCAGTACTTC	CASQSRLSSYEQYF
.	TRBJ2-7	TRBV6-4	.	TGTGCCAGCAGTGACTCAAGGGATTCTCGGTACGAGCAGTACTTC	CASSDSRDSRYEQYF
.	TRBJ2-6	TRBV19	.	TGTGCCAGTAGTATAACAAGGGGCTTGGCTGGGGCCAACGTCCTGACTTTC	CASSITRGLAGANVLTF
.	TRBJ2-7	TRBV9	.	TGTGCCAGCAGCGTAGAAAGCCCTAGCTACGAGCAGTACTTC	CASSVESPSYEQYF
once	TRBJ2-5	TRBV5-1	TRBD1	TGCGCCAGCAAAGAAGGAGGGACAGGGGGACAAGAGACCCAGTACTTC	CASKEGGTGGQETQYF
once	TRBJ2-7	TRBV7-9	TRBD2	TGTGCCAGCAGCCCCCCTTTTAGACTAGCGGTCTACGAGCAGTACTTC	CASSPPFRLAVYEQYF
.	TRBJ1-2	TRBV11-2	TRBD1	TGTGCCAGCAGCCAAAGCGGGGGACAGGGCTACACCTTC	CASSQSGGQGYTF
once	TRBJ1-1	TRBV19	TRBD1	TGTGCCAGTAGTAGCGTCGGGACAGGGGACGCTGAAGCTTTCTTT	CASSSVGTGDAEAFF
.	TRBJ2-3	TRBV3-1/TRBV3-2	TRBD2	TGTGCCAGCAGCCAAGTTCGGGGGGACGGCACAGATACGCAGTATTTT	CASSQVRGDGTDTQYF